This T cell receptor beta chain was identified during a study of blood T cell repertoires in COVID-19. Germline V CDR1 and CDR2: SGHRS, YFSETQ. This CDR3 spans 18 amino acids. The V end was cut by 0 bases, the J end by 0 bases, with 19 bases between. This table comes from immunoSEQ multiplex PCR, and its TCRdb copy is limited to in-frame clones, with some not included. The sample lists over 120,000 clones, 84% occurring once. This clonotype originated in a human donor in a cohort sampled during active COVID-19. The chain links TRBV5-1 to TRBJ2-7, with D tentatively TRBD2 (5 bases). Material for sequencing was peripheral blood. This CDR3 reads CASSLGSPSPRSSYEQYV. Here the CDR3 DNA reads TGCGCCAGCAGCTTGGGATCCCCTAGCCCTAGGAGCTCCTACGAGCAGTACGTC.